The 22 T cell receptor beta chains listed next were all sequenced from one sample in a study of blood T cell repertoires in COVID-19. The repertoire was sequenced with immunoSEQ multiplex PCR; TCRdb's copy has only in-frame clones and lacks some. Of about 190,000 clones listed, 80% to 85% are singletons. The sequencing sample was made of peripheral blood. Source of these receptors: a woman aged 40 to 50 with acute or convalescent COVID-19.

This chain joins TRBV3-1 (or the pseudogene TRBV3-2) and TRBJ2-1, with a tentative D call TRBD2 (6 bases). With 3 bases removed from V and 13 bases from J, the gap between germline ends came to 16 bases. In germline, CDR1 is LGHDT, CDR2 YNNKEL (reference sequence). The CDR3 covers 13 residues. CDR3 nucleotides: TGTGCCAGCAGCCACGATTCCGGGACTGAACAGTTCTTC. Amino acids: CASSHDSGTEQFF.

The genes are TRBV7-9 and TRBJ1-1; D is ambiguous. The CDR3 has 13 amino acids. Germline V CDR1 and CDR2: SEHNR, FQNEAQ (reference sequence). Trimming pared 5 bases from V and 4 bases from J, leaving 11 bases between. CDR3 nucleotide sequence: TGTGCCAGCAGCCCCGCGTCGGGCACTGAAGCTTTCTTT. Translation: CASSPASGTEAFF.

This clone was recorded only once. This same CDR3 is encoded by further DNA sequences in the sample. This chain uses TRBV27 with TRBJ2-5; D possibly corresponds to TRBD1 (7 bases). The germline V and J ends were trimmed by 2 bases and 5 bases, with 15 bases remaining between them. The germline V gene encodes CDR1 MNHEY and CDR2 SMNVEV (reference sequence). CDR3 length: 15 residues. CDR3 residues: CASSLVSGGMETQYF. The CDR3 DNA sequence: TGTGCCAGCAGTTTAGTGTCAGGGGGGATGGAGACCCAGTACTTC.

In regard to this clone: The junction departs from the called germline gene at one end, perhaps through a read error. The chain has TRBV15 and TRBJ1-1; D is unclear. The CDR3 has 14 residues. Germline values: CDR1 LNHNV, CDR2 YYDKDF (reference sequence). CDR3 DNA sequence: TGTGCCACCAGCAGAGATGGATCCGGCGGACTAATGCTCTTT. This gives the protein CATSRDGSGGLMLF.

The chain employs TRBV5-1 and TRBJ2-3; 8 bases align to TRBD2. The CDR3 contains 15 residues. From germline, CDR1 is SGHRS and CDR2 YFSETQ. V shed 3 bases and J 6 bases; nucleotides not matched to a gene: 9. CDR3 amino acids: CASSSRGTSADTQYF. CDR3 DNA sequence: TGCGCCAGCAGCTCCCGTGGGACTAGTGCTGATACGCAGTATTTT. Full variable domain (outside the CDR3, taken from reference TRBV5-1 and TRBJ2-3): KAGVTQTPRYLIKTRGQQVTLSCSPISGHRSVSWYQQTPGQGLQFLFEYFSETQRNKGNFPGRFSGRQFSNSRSEMNVSTLELGDSALYLCASSSRGTSADTQYFGPGTRLTVL.

The genes are TRBV4-1 and TRBJ1-5; D is unclear. Per the germline V gene, CDR1 is MGHRA and CDR2 is YSYEKL. The CDR3 is 13 residues long. V was clipped by 2 bases and J by 4 bases, with 6 bases between them. This CDR3 reads CASSQSYNQPQHF. The CDR3 bases are TGCGCCAGCAGCCAATCTTATAATCAGCCCCAGCATTTT.

The chain recombines TRBV30 with TRBJ1-6, with D maybe TRBD1 (6 bases). The V and J ends lost 5 bases and 3 bases respectively, with 8 bases between them. CDR1 and CDR2 (germline): GTSNPN, SVGIG (reference sequence). There are 13 residues in the CDR3. The CDR3 DNA sequence: TGTGCCTGGGGACAGATCTATAATTCACCCCTCCACTTT. Its translation is CAWGQIYNSPLHF. The entire variable domain, with the rest obtained from reference TRBV30 and TRBJ1-6, is as follows: SQTIHQWPATLVQPVGSPLSLECTVEGTSNPNLYWYRQAAGRGLQLLFYSVGIGQISSEVPQNLSASRPQDRQFILSSKKLLLSDSGFYLCAWGQIYNSPLHFGNGTRLTVT.

This clone was seen just once. This chain's CDR3 is CASSETTYEQYF. DNA of the CDR3: TGTGCCAGCAGTGAAACAACCTACGAGCAGTACTTC. This sequence joins TRBV6-1 and TRBJ2-7; unclear D gene. Germline-derived CDR1 and CDR2 are MNHNS and SASEGT. V lost 2 bases and J 2 bases, leaving 4 bases between the germline ends. This CDR3 contains 12 residues.

This clone was counted only a few times. The chain uses TRBV6-5 and TRBJ2-5; TRBD2 aligns across 9 bases. The V and J ends lost 8 bases and 4 bases, in that order; junction bases with no gene match: 11. Germline-derived CDR1 and CDR2 are MNHEY and SVGAGI. This CDR3 spans 15 amino acids. The CDR3 bases are TGTGCCAGCTGGGGTAGCGGGAGAGATCGAGAGACCCAGTACTTC. Amino acids: CASWGSGRDRETQYF.

The chain has TRBV2 and TRBJ1-5, with a tentative D call TRBD1 (5 bases). CDR1 and CDR2 (germline): SNHLY, FYNNEI. CDR3 length: 14 amino acids. Trimming removed 4 bases from V and 6 bases from J, with 13 bases in between. This chain's CDR3 is CASSGDRFGQPQHF. DNA for the CDR3: TGTGCCAGCAGTGGAGACAGATTTGGTCAGCCCCAGCATTTT. The whole variable domain, filled in from reference TRBV2 and TRBJ1-5, reads EPEVTQTPSHQVTQMGQEVILRCVPISNHLYFYWYRQILGQKVEFLVSFYNNEISEKSEIFDDQFSVERPDGSNFTLKIRSTKLEDSAMYFCASSGDRFGQPQHFGDGTRLSIL.

This chain connects TRBV7-2 to TRBJ2-1; 11 bases match TRBD2. This CDR3 region has 15 residues. Germline V gene data show CDR1 as SGHTA and CDR2 as FQGNSA. J gave up 7 bases and V 6 bases, and 8 bases lay outside the gene matches. CDR3 sequence reads: CASSPLAGGGNEQFF. The CDR3 DNA is TGTGCCAGCAGTCCGCTAGCGGGGGGCGGAAATGAGCAGTTCTTC.

The gene calls are TRBV28 and TRBJ2-5; D unresolved. The V and J ends lost 5 bases and 4 bases respectively, with 14 bases between them. The CDR3 has 14 residues. The germline V gene encodes CDR1 MDHEN and CDR2 SYDVKM. In DNA, the CDR3 is TGTGCCAGCAGTCCTGGGTCAGGTGGAGAGACCCAGTACTTC. Amino acid sequence: CASSPGSGGETQYF.

This clone was observed a single time. This sequence joins TRBV7-9 and TRBJ2-7; 8 bases match TRBD1. The CDR3 length is 14 residues. Looked up from germline, CDR1 is SEHNR and CDR2 is FQNEAQ (reference sequence). With 5 bases clipped from V and 1 base from J, the junction kept 4 bases outside the gene matches. In DNA form, the CDR3 reads TGTGCCAGCAGCCCACAGGGGGTGTCCTACGAGCAGTACTTC. This sequence encodes CASSPQGVSYEQYF.

The chain links TRBV4-2 to TRBJ2-5, with 8 bases matching TRBD2. V shed 1 base, J shed 5 bases, and the junction held 21 bases outside the gene matches. This CDR3 contains 20 residues. The germline V gene encodes CDR1 LGHNA and CDR2 YNFKEQ. The CDR3 is CASSQARLAGIPSPSETQYF. In DNA, the CDR3 is TGTGCCAGCAGCCAAGCGAGGCTAGCGGGCATACCTAGCCCCTCGGAGACCCAGTACTTC.

This chain links TRBV27 with TRBJ2-4, with 10 bases lining up with TRBD1. Per germline, CDR1 MNHEY and CDR2 SMNVEV (reference sequence). J gave up 3 bases and V 8 bases, and 10 bases lay outside the gene matches. The CDR3 is 16 amino acids. The CDR3, as DNA: TGTGCCAGCCAGTCCTACGGACAGGGGGACAAAAACATTCAGTACTTC. This codes for CASQSYGQGDKNIQYF.

This rearrangement joins TRBV5-1 to TRBJ1-2; perhaps TRBD1 as D (5 bases). Germline CDR1 reads SGHRS; CDR2 reads YFSETQ. V was trimmed by 3 bases and J by 4 bases, leaving 10 bases between them. The CDR3 covers 13 residues. CDR3: CASSSPGLYGYTF. In DNA form, the CDR3 reads TGCGCCAGCAGCTCACCGGGACTCTATGGCTACACCTTC.

The gene calls are TRBV28 and TRBJ2-1, with 10 bases that match TRBD2. The CDR3 runs to 17 residues. Trimming removed 3 bases from V and 7 bases from J; junction bases left unmatched: 12. From germline, CDR1 is MDHEN and CDR2 SYDVKM. The CDR3 DNA sequence: TGTGCCAGCAGTTTCTTCTCAGGTAGCGGGGGGACGAATGAGCAGTTCTTC. Protein: CASSFFSGSGGTNEQFF.

This clone was counted between two and nine times. The gene calls are TRBV10-3 and TRBJ2-7; TRBD1 agrees at 7 bases. With V trimmed by 5 bases and J by 9 bases, 10 bases remained unmatched. The CDR3 totals 13 residues. Looked up from germline, CDR1 is ENHRY and CDR2 is SYGVKD. CDR3 DNA: TGTGCCATCAGTCAACTAGACAGGGCCGCGCAGTACTTC. Translated, it gives CAISQLDRAAQYF.

The V and J genes are TRBV15 and TRBJ1-2; D is possibly TRBD1 (5 bases). There are 17 residues in the CDR3. Looked up from germline, CDR1 is LNHNV and CDR2 is YYDKDF (reference sequence). The V and J ends lost 1 base and 5 bases respectively, with 20 bases between them. The CDR3 DNA follows: TGTGCCACCAGCAGAGCCGATATCGGAGGGGAACTTTATGGCTACACCTTC. It translates to CATSRADIGGELYGYTF.

The genes are TRBV11-2 and TRBJ2-2; D perhaps matches TRBD2 (5 bases). The length of the CDR3 is 17 residues. V gave up 1 base and J gave up 4 bases, with 16 bases separating them. Germline values: CDR1 SGHAT, CDR2 FQNNGV. The CDR3 DNA is TGTGCCAGCAGCTTAGGGTTTTTTGCGGGCCTCACCGGGGAGCTGTTTTTT. Its protein product is CASSLGFFAGLTGELFF.

This clone was recorded many times. The rearrangement links TRBV19 to TRBJ2-3; 10 positions agree with TRBD1. The germline CDR1 and CDR2 sequences are LNHDA and SQIVND (reference sequence). The CDR3 extends over 17 amino acids. Germline trimming cut 3 bases from V and 4 bases from J; bases unmatched to any gene: 10. CDR3 bases: TGTGCCAGTAGTATCCTACCGGGACAGGGGCGCCCAGATACGCAGTATTTT. Translating it yields CASSILPGQGRPDTQYF.

This chain connects TRBV2 to TRBJ2-5; TRBD1 aligns across 8 bases. The CDR3 contains 14 residues. Per germline, CDR1 SNHLY and CDR2 FYNNEI. Germline trimming cut 8 bases from V and 5 bases from J; bases unmatched to any gene: 10. Here the CDR3 DNA reads TGTGCCAGCTTGGATAAACAGGGGGTGGAGACCCAGTACTTC. Translating it yields CASLDKQGVETQYF.